The 20 T cell receptor beta chains presented below share a single source sample, sequenced in a study of T cell changes during pregnancy in multiple sclerosis. Clones were sequenced by immunoSEQ multiplex PCR, and TCRdb holds only the in-frame ones, with some missing. The repertoire includes under 85,000 clones, roughly 91% of them detected once, and 0.29% sits in the top ten. Sequencing used CD4+ T cells from peripheral blood mononuclear cells, obtained in the third trimester of pregnancy. These TCRs come from a female donor in good health, enrolled as a control in a pregnancy study.

The V gene is TRBV11-1, the J gene TRBJ1-1; D not resolved. Germline CDR1 SGHAT, CDR2 FQDESV (reference sequence). V gave up 1 base and J gave up 5 bases, with 17 bases separating them. The CDR3 sequence is 16 residues long. The CDR3 reads CASSLGYLSTGTEAFF. DNA of the CDR3: TGTGCCAGCAGCTTAGGCTACCTCTCGACGGGGACTGAAGCTTTCTTT.

The chain recombines TRBV18 with TRBJ2-1; D is uncertain. V lost 0 bases and J 8 bases, leaving 11 bases between the germline ends. Germline loops: CDR1 KGHSH, CDR2 LQKENI. The CDR3 spans 14 residues. As DNA, the CDR3 is TGTGCCAGCTCACCACCTATAGTCTCCCATGAGCAGTTCTTC. Its protein is CASSPPIVSHEQFF.

The chain is built from TRBV7-2 and TRBJ1-4; D uncertain. CDR1 is SGHTA, CDR2 FQGNSA, per germline. The V gene lost 0 bases and the J gene lost 5 bases, with 10 bases spanning the gap. This CDR3 is built from 15 residues. CDR3: CASSLAGSLNEKLFF. In DNA form, the CDR3 reads TGTGCCAGCAGCTTAGCAGGGAGTCTCAATGAAAAACTGTTTTTT.

This chain links TRBV19 with TRBJ2-7; weak D call: TRBD1 (6 bases). The V and J ends lost 3 bases and 5 bases respectively, with 17 bases between them. The CDR3 length is 15 residues. Per germline, CDR1 LNHDA and CDR2 SQIVND (reference sequence). The CDR3 nucleotides read TGTGCCAGTAGTATTATGTCCAGGGGCGAGAACGAGCAGTACTTC. It encodes CASSIMSRGENEQYF.

V and J are TRBV12-5 and TRBJ2-2, with 8 bases fitting TRBD1. The CDR3 extends over 17 amino acids. CDR1 LGHNT and CDR2 FRNRAP come from the germline V gene. V gave up 1 base and J gave up 2 bases; unmatched junction bases: 6. CDR3 in DNA: TGTGCTAGTGGTTTGGGGGCCGGGACAGGCAACACCGGGGAGCTGTTTTTT. This sequence encodes CASGLGAGTGNTGELFF.

The rearrangement links TRBV7-6 to TRBJ1-3; tentatively, D is TRBD1 (6 bases). Germline V lookup: CDR1 SGHVS, CDR2 FNYEAQ. CDR3 size: 14 residues. V was pared by 6 bases and J by 2 bases, with 11 bases between. The CDR3 nucleotides read TGTGCCAGCAGAGCGACAGGCGCTGGAAACACCATATATTTT. Residues: CASRATGAGNTIYF.

The chain is built from TRBV6-1 and TRBJ2-5; 9 bases map to TRBD1. In germline, CDR1 is MNHNS, CDR2 SASEGT. The CDR3 is 14 residues long. V lost 6 bases and J lost 4; bases outside the gene matches: 6. The CDR3 region is CASRQDRGGETQYF. The CDR3 DNA reads as TGTGCCAGCAGGCAAGACAGGGGGGGAGAGACCCAGTACTTC.

DNA for the CDR3: TGCGCCAGCAGTTATCATCCCCCGGGGGTTCCCTACGAGCAGTACTTC. Protein product: CASSYHPPGVPYEQYF. The chain couples TRBV5-1 to TRBJ2-7; perhaps TRBD2 as D (6 bases). V shed 5 bases and J shed 2 bases, with 20 bases lying between them. Germline CDR1 reads SGHRS; CDR2 reads YFSETQ. The CDR3 runs to 16 residues.

The chain links TRBV6-1 to TRBJ1-2; TRBD1 matches at 9 bases. V lost 4 bases and J lost 4; bases outside the gene matches: 16. Germline lookup yields CDR1 MNHNS and CDR2 SASEGT. The CDR3 totals 18 residues. CDR3 loop: CASSAGQGSTRFGYGYTF. The CDR3, as DNA: TGTGCCAGCAGTGCGGGACAGGGATCGACACGATTCGGCTATGGCTACACCTTC.

The chain carries TRBV4-1 and TRBJ2-1; weak D call: TRBD2 (6 bases). This CDR3 comprises 20 residues. Trimming stripped 1 base from V and 1 base from J, with 23 bases between. The germline gives CDR1 MGHRA, CDR2 YSYEKL. This CDR3 is CASSQAFSSFGGRSYNEQFF. The CDR3 DNA reads TGCGCCAGCAGCCAAGCTTTCAGCAGTTTTGGGGGGAGATCCTACAATGAGCAGTTCTTC.

The rearrangement links TRBV2 to TRBJ1-1; a weak D match, TRBD1 (6 bases). V was pared by 5 bases and J by 3 bases, with 7 bases between. The CDR3 length is 12 residues. The germline gives CDR1 SNHLY, CDR2 FYNNEI. CDR3: CASSRQDTEAFF. CDR3 DNA: TGTGCCAGCAGTCGACAGGACACTGAAGCTTTCTTT.

This chain uses TRBV7-2 with TRBJ1-2; 7 bases line up with TRBD1. The germline V gene encodes CDR1 SGHTA and CDR2 FQGNSA. The V and J ends lost 1 base and 4 bases, in that order; junction bases with no gene match: 12. This CDR3 region has 17 residues. This CDR3 is CASSLGDRALTPYGYTF. CDR3 DNA: TGTGCCAGCAGCTTAGGAGACAGGGCCTTAACACCCTATGGCTACACCTTC.

This rearrangement joins TRBV27 to TRBJ2-5, with D possibly being TRBD2 (6 bases). This CDR3 has 16 residues. Deletions cut 4 bases from V and 1 base from J, with 16 bases between. CDR1 MNHEY and CDR2 SMNVEV come from the germline V gene (reference sequence). The CDR3 loop reads CASSSFAGWFQETQYF. CDR3 nucleotides: TGTGCCAGCAGTTCGTTTGCGGGGTGGTTCCAAGAGACCCAGTACTTC.

This clone was counted a few times. The rearrangement links TRBV19 to TRBJ1-5, with a tentative D call TRBD1 (6 bases). This CDR3 has 13 residues. Germline V gives CDR1 LNHDA, CDR2 SQIVND (reference sequence). V was pared by 3 bases and J by 4 bases, with 7 bases between. The CDR3 DNA reads as TGTGCCAGTAGTATGGACAGTAATCAGCCCCAGCATTTT. This sequence encodes CASSMDSNQPQHF.

About this clone: At one end, the junction sequence differs from germline, possibly due to a read error. V gene TRBV7-7 combines with J gene TRBJ2-3; 11 bases fit TRBD2. The CDR3 covers 16 residues. In germline, CDR1 is SSHAT, CDR2 FNYEAQ (reference sequence). The CDR3, as DNA: TGTGCTAGCAGCCGCATTAGCGGGGGGGGCACAGATACGCAGTATTTT. It codes for CASSRISGGGTDTQYF.

The chain recombines TRBV7-2 with TRBJ1-4; 7 bases align to TRBD1. With 3 bases clipped from V and 8 bases from J, the junction kept 6 bases outside the gene matches. This CDR3 has 14 amino acids. The germline V gene encodes CDR1 SGHTA and CDR2 FQGNSA. The CDR3 is CASSFRPGGEKLFF. CDR3 in DNA: TGTGCCAGCAGCTTCCGGCCAGGGGGAGAAAAACTGTTTTTT.

The chain carries TRBV25-1 and TRBJ1-2; 8 positions match TRBD1. The V gene's germline CDR1 is MGHDK and CDR2 SYGVNS. V was pared by 1 base and J by 4 bases, with 2 bases of the junction left unmatched. This CDR3 contains 14 residues. CDR3 region: CASSELTGGYGYTF. CDR3 DNA: TGTGCCAGCAGTGAATTAACAGGGGGCTATGGCTACACCTTC.

The V call is TRBV5-1, the J call TRBJ1-1, with a weak D call TRBD1 (5 bases). The CDR3 contains 15 residues. Deletions cut 1 base from V and 1 base from J, with 11 bases between. Germline CDR1 SGHRS, CDR2 YFSETQ. The CDR3 sequence: CASSLTGTWNTEAFF. The CDR3 DNA reads TGCGCCAGCAGCTTGACCGGGACTTGGAACACTGAAGCTTTCTTT.

V gene TRBV9 combines with J gene TRBJ2-6; 12 bases fit TRBD1. Germline loops: CDR1 SGDLS, CDR2 YYNGEE. V was pared by 5 bases and J by 4 bases, with 7 bases of the junction left unmatched. This CDR3 has 17 residues. The CDR3: CASRGTGGIMGANVLTF. The CDR3 DNA reads as TGTGCCAGCAGGGGGACAGGGGGCATTATGGGGGCCAACGTCCTGACTTTC.

V gene TRBV5-1 combines with J gene TRBJ2-2, with a possible D match to TRBD1 (7 bases). V lost 1 base, J lost 4 bases, and 11 bases lay in between. The CDR3 has 15 amino acids. CDR1 SGHRS and CDR2 YFSETQ come from the germline V gene. CDR3 sequence (DNA): TGCGCCAGCAGCTTGCAGGGGGGAGCCACCGGGGAGCTGTTTTTT. Translation: CASSLQGGATGELFF.